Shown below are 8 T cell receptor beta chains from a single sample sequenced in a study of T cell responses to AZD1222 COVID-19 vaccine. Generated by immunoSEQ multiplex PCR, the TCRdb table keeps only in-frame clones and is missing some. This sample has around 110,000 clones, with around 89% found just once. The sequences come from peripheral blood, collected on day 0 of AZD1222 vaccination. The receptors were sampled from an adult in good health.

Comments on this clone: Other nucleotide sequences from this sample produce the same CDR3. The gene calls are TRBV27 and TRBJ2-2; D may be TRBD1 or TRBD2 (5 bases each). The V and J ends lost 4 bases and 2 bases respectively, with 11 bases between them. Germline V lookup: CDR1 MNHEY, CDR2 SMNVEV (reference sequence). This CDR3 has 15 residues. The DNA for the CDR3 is TGTGCCAGCAGTTATATGGGACCCAACACCGGGGAGCTGTTTTTT. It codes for CASSYMGPNTGELFF.

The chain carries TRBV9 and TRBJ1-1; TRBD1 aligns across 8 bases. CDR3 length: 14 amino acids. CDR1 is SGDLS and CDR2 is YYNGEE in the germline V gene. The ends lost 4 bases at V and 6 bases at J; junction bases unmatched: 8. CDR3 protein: CASSPRQGSPEAFF. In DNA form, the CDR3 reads TGTGCCAGCAGCCCCCGACAGGGGTCTCCTGAAGCTTTCTTT. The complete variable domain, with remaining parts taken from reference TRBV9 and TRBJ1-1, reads DSGVTQTPKHLITATGQRVTLRCSPRSGDLSVYWYQQSLDQGLQFLIQYYNGEERAKGNILERFSAQQFPDLHSELNLSSLELGDSALYFCASSPRQGSPEAFFGQGTRLTVV.

The CDR3 DNA sequence: TGTGCCAGCAGTCCCTCGATGAGGATCTCGGCCTACGAGCAGTACTTC. The encoded protein is CASSPSMRISAYEQYF. The chain couples TRBV6-2 or TRBV6-3 to TRBJ2-7; D gene ambiguous. The V and J ends lost 5 bases and 2 bases respectively, with 19 bases between them. Per the germline V gene, CDR1 is MNHEY and CDR2 is SVGEGT. This CDR3 comprises 16 residues.

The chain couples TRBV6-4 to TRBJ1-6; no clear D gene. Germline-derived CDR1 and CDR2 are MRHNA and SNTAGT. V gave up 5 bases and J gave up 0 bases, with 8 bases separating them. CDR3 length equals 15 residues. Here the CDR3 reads CASSLVGSYNSPLHF. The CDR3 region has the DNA TGTGCCAGCAGTCTCGTGGGCTCCTATAATTCACCCCTCCACTTT.

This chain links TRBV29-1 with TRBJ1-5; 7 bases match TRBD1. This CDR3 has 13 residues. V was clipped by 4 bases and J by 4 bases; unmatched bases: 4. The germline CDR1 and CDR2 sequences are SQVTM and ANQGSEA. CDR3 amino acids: CSVAPGGNQPQHF. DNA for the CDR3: TGCAGCGTTGCCCCAGGGGGTAATCAGCCCCAGCATTTT.

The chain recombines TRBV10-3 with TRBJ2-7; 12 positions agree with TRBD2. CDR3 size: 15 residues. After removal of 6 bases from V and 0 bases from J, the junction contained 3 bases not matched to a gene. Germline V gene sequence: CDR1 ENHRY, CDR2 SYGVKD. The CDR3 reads CAIRPGLAGSYEQYF. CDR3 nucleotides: TGTGCCATCAGACCGGGACTAGCGGGCTCCTACGAGCAGTACTTC.

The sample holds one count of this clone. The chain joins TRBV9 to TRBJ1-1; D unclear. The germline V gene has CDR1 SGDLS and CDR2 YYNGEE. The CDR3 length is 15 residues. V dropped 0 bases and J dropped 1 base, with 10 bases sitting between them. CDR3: CASSVGTVSNTEAFF. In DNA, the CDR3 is TGTGCCAGCAGCGTAGGAACAGTATCGAACACTGAAGCTTTCTTT.

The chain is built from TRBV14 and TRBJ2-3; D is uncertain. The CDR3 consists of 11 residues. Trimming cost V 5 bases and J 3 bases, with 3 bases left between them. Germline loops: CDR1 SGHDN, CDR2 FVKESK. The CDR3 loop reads CASSTTDTQYF. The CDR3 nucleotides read TGTGCCAGCAGCACTACAGATACGCAGTATTTT.